A selection of T cell receptor beta chains follows, all from one sample in a study of regulatory T cells in long-lasting Graves disease. TCRdb re-analysed the multiplex PCR reads in MiXCR, keeping a single row per CDR3 protein. The profile shows fewer than 500,000 distinct CDR3 sequences, around 15% of them singletons. These data were also filed under a second study, of T cells in Graves' hyperthyroidism and ophthalmopathy.

The specimen was peripheral blood mononuclear cells (PBMCs), collected at new diagnosis, from a patient treated with antithyroid drugs. The receptor set was obtained from a man aged 35 to 55 with Graves disease. Both conserved end residues are part of each CDR3. D genes are given only for firm matches. Clone size, where shown, is once, few, many, or a class for clones that have expanded.

TRBJ2-3 NA TRBV28 many TGTGCCAGCAGTTTTCGCGACAATACGCAGTATTTT CASSFRDNTQYF
TRBJ1-3 NA TRBV12-3/TRBV12-4 few TGTGCCAGCAGTCCCACGACGGTTGGAAACACCATATATTTT CASSPTTVGNTIYF
TRBJ1-1 NA TRBV5-1 NA TGCGCCAGCAGCTGGGGGGTGGAAAGGGACACTGAAGCTTCCTTT CASSWGVERDTEASF
TRBJ2-2 NA TRBV7-9 NA TGTGCCAGCAGAGCGGAAGGGACTAACACCGGGGAGCTGTTTTTT CASRAEGTNTGELFF
TRBJ2-7 NA TRBV20-1 NA TGCAGTGCTAGGTCTGCCTACGAGCAGTACTTC CSARSAYEQYF
TRBJ1-2 NA TRBV29-1 few TGCAGCGTTTTGGGCCAGGGTGAGGGTTATGGCTACACCTTC CSVLGQGEGYGYTF
TRBJ2-7 NA TRBV6-1 NA TGTGCCAGCAGTGAATATGGGGGGCCCTACGAGCAGTACTTC CASSEYGGPYEQYF
TRBJ2-7 TRBD2 TRBV29-1 NA TGCAGCGTTACAGCGGGGTACTCCTACGAGCAGTACTTC CSVTAGYSYEQYF
TRBJ2-3 NA TRBV3-1 many TGTGCCAGCAGCCAAGTCGCAGATACGCAGTATTTT CASSQVADTQYF
TRBJ1-3 NA TRBV11-2 NA TGTGCCAGCAGCTCCATTGGACATTCCTCTGGAAACGCCATATATTTT CASSSIGHSSGNAIYF